The 23 T cell receptor beta chains below come from one sample, sequenced in a study of PD-1 blockade in classical Hodgkin lymphoma. The sample's time point: cycle 4 day 1 (C4D1), after more than 5 weeks of nivolumab. In every patient, relapse followed autologous stem cell transplantation, while exposure to brentuximab vedotin differed. Out of thawed PBMCs, magnetic negative selection purified CD4+ T cells. This table comes from immunoSEQ multiplex PCR, and its TCRdb copy is limited to in-frame clones, with some not included. Of a few thousand clones detected, 79% appear once; the ten largest clones hold about 3.5%. The sequences come from CD4+ T cells from blood, collected before the fourth cycle of nivolumab. These receptors originate from a human donor with classical Hodgkin lymphoma.

There are a few counts of this clone. The chain carries TRBV7-2 and TRBJ2-7; a possible D gene is TRBD2 (6 bases). The V gene's germline CDR1 is SGHTA and CDR2 FQGNSA. With 2 bases removed from V and 3 bases from J, the gap between germline ends came to 14 bases. This CDR3 comprises 15 residues. CDR3 region: CASSLRRRAGYEQYF. The CDR3 DNA reads TGTGCCAGCAGCTTAAGGCGGAGGGCCGGCTACGAGCAGTACTTC.

This chain joins TRBV7-6 and TRBJ2-1; a weak D match, TRBD2 (6 bases). The V end lost 5 bases, the J end lost 8 bases, and 22 bases lay between the germline ends. The CDR3 covers 16 residues. CDR1 SGHVS and CDR2 FNYEAQ come from the germline V gene. The CDR3 DNA reads as TGTGCCAGCAGCATCGGAAGGGGAGGTCCCGGGGATGAGCAGTTCTTC. Its protein product is CASSIGRGGPGDEQFF.

This clone was counted a single time. The chain is built from TRBV7-8 and TRBJ1-5; the D gene is possibly TRBD1 (5 bases). In germline, CDR1 is SGHVS, CDR2 FQNEAQ. The CDR3 totals 15 residues. The germline V and J ends were trimmed by 5 bases and 5 bases, with 16 bases remaining between them. The CDR3 region has the DNA TGTGCCAGCAGCCCGAGATACCAACAGGATCAGCCCCAGCATTTT. As protein: CASSPRYQQDQPQHF.

The chain employs TRBV19 and TRBJ1-3; possible D gene TRBD1, 6 bases. V lost 6 bases and J lost 4, with 13 bases in between. Germline V gene lookup returns CDR1 LNHDA and CDR2 SQIVND (reference sequence). The length of the CDR3 is 14 residues. In DNA, the CDR3 is TGTGCCAGTAGCCCGGGACAAGCCGGAAACACCATATATTTT. It codes for CASSPGQAGNTIYF.

The V gene is TRBV4-1, the J gene TRBJ1-1, with a weak D call TRBD1 (5 bases). V was trimmed by 1 base and J by 0 bases, leaving 15 bases between them. The CDR3 sequence is 17 residues long. Germline loops: CDR1 MGHRA, CDR2 YSYEKL. Written as DNA, the CDR3 is TGCGCCAGCAGCCAAGGGGGCGGGCGGAAACTGAACACTGAAGCTTTCTTT. Translating gives CASSQGGGRKLNTEAFF.

The V call is TRBV28, the J call TRBJ1-1; no clear D. The germline V gene has CDR1 MDHEN and CDR2 SYDVKM. Trimming shortened V by 1 base and J by 1 base, and 22 bases separated the two germline ends. The CDR3 loop spans 19 amino acids. The CDR3 reads CASSLLVREGRVWNTEAFF. The CDR3 DNA follows: TGTGCCAGCAGTTTATTGGTTAGGGAAGGGAGAGTTTGGAACACTGAAGCTTTCTTT.

CDR3 in DNA: TGTGCCAGCAGCTTACGGCCAGACGGAAACACCATATATTTT. Amino acids: CASSLRPDGNTIYF. The chain employs TRBV7-8 and TRBJ1-3; D is unresolved. The CDR3 runs 14 residues. Germline V gene lookup returns CDR1 SGHVS and CDR2 FQNEAQ. Trimming took 2 bases from V and 4 from J, leaving 9 bases between them.

This chain uses TRBV7-8 with TRBJ1-1; 7 nucleotides match TRBD1. The CDR3 consists of 18 residues. With 5 bases clipped from V and 1 base from J, the junction kept 16 bases outside the gene matches. Germline values: CDR1 SGHVS, CDR2 FQNEAQ. The CDR3 DNA follows: TGTGCCAGCAGCGCAGTTGGAGGTAGACAGGGTCAGAACACTGAAGCTTTCTTT. Its translation: CASSAVGGRQGQNTEAFF.

This chain connects TRBV28 to TRBJ2-3; possibly TRBD1 for D (6 bases). The CDR3 totals 16 residues. V lost 1 base and J lost 0, with 11 bases in between. CDR1 MDHEN and CDR2 SYDVKM come from the germline V gene. The CDR3 sequence is CASSLSGAGSTDTQYF. The DNA of the CDR3 is TGTGCCAGCAGTTTATCAGGGGCCGGAAGCACAGATACGCAGTATTTT.

This sequence joins TRBV19 and TRBJ2-7, with a possible D match to TRBD2 (5 bases). V was trimmed by 4 bases and J by 5 bases, leaving 12 bases between them. The V gene's germline CDR1 is LNHDA and CDR2 SQIVND (reference sequence). The CDR3 totals 13 residues. This CDR3 reads CASSRGYVDEQYF. In nucleotides, the CDR3 is TGTGCCAGTAGTAGAGGGTATGTGGACGAGCAGTACTTC.

The gene calls are TRBV28 and TRBJ1-2, with D perhaps matching TRBD1 (5 bases). V shed 3 bases and J shed 2 bases, with 13 bases lying between them. Germline V gene sequence: CDR1 MDHEN, CDR2 SYDVKM. The CDR3 totals 15 residues. CDR3 amino acids: CASSFRGGANYGYTF. The DNA for the CDR3 is TGTGCCAGCAGTTTTAGGGGTGGGGCCAACTATGGCTACACCTTC.

The rearrangement uses TRBV10-1 and TRBJ1-5; weak D call: TRBD1 (6 bases). Trimming took 0 bases from V and 1 from J, leaving 19 bases between them. The CDR3 covers 19 residues. CDR1 is WNHNN and CDR2 is SYGVQD in the germline V gene (reference sequence). The CDR3, as DNA: TGCGCCAGCAGTGAGTCACGGAACTACAGGGACGGGAGCAATCAGCCCCAGCATTTT. It translates to CASSESRNYRDGSNQPQHF.

V gene TRBV7-2 combines with J gene TRBJ2-3; possibly TRBD1 for D (5 bases). V lost 1 base and J 1 base, leaving 12 bases between the germline ends. The CDR3 is 16 residues long. Germline assignment: CDR1 SGHTA and CDR2 FQGNSA. The CDR3 spells CASSLGQGKGTDTQYF. In DNA, the CDR3 is TGTGCCAGCAGCTTAGGGCAGGGTAAAGGCACAGATACGCAGTATTTT. Based on the CDR3 plus reference TRBV7-2 and TRBJ2-3, the full variable domain is GAGVSQSPSNKVTEKGKDVELRCDPISGHTALYWYRQSLGQGLEFLIYFQGNSAPDKSGLPSDRFSAERTGGSVSTLTIQRTQQEDSAVYLCASSLGQGKGTDTQYFGPGTRLTVL.

This chain links TRBV5-1 with TRBJ1-1; perhaps TRBD1 as D (5 bases). CDR1 SGHRS and CDR2 YFSETQ come from the germline V gene. V lost 3 bases, J lost 0 bases, and 9 bases lay in between. The CDR3 totals 14 residues. The CDR3 nucleotides read TGCGCCAGCAGCTCGGGACTCATGAACACTGAAGCTTTCTTT. It specifies CASSSGLMNTEAFF. The whole variable domain, remainder taken from reference TRBV5-1 and TRBJ1-1, is KAGVTQTPRYLIKTRGQQVTLSCSPISGHRSVSWYQQTPGQGLQFLFEYFSETQRNKGNFPGRFSGRQFSNSRSEMNVSTLELGDSALYLCASSSGLMNTEAFFGQGTRLTVV.

The chain recombines TRBV30 with TRBJ2-2, with 13 bases lining up with TRBD2. This CDR3 is built from 16 residues. Germline CDR1 GTSNPN, CDR2 SVGIG (reference sequence). Unmatched junction bases numbered 1, after V lost 0 bases and J lost 3 bases. CDR3 protein: CAWSVLAGGYTGELFF. CDR3 nucleotide sequence: TGTGCCTGGAGTGTACTAGCGGGGGGGTACACCGGGGAGCTGTTTTTT.

This clone occurred once. V is TRBV18 and J is TRBJ1-1; D unclear. Germline V gene sequence: CDR1 KGHSH, CDR2 LQKENI. The CDR3 has 13 residues. V shed 0 bases and J shed 3 bases, with 5 bases lying between them. The CDR3 loop reads CASSPPLDTEAFF. The CDR3 DNA reads as TGTGCCAGCTCACCACCGTTAGACACTGAAGCTTTCTTT.

This clone was detected only a few times. The chain employs TRBV6-1 and TRBJ1-6, with 7 nucleotides matching TRBD1. The trim removed 3 bases at V and 7 bases at J, leaving 12 bases unmatched. Germline CDR1 MNHNS, CDR2 SASEGT. The CDR3 length is 17 residues. CDR3 sequence: CASSDPSTGQDNSPLHF. The CDR3 DNA is TGTGCCAGCAGTGATCCTTCCACCGGACAGGACAATTCACCCCTCCACTTT.

V usage is TRBV27 and J usage is TRBJ2-1; 8 nucleotides match TRBD2. Losses at the gene ends were 1 base for V and 3 bases for J; bases not matched to a gene: 5. This CDR3 has 16 amino acids. CDR1 MNHEY and CDR2 SMNVEV come from the germline V gene (reference sequence). CDR3 region: CASSLLSAGGYNEQFF. The CDR3 nucleotides are TGTGCCAGCAGTTTATTGAGCGCGGGGGGCTACAATGAGCAGTTCTTC.

This sequence joins TRBV6-6 and TRBJ2-3, with no clear D. CDR1 and CDR2 (germline): MNHNY, SVGAGI (reference sequence). Deletions cut 5 bases from V and 3 bases from J, with 3 bases between. The CDR3 loop spans 11 amino acids. Here the CDR3 reads CASSLTDTQYF. The CDR3 DNA follows: TGTGCCAGCAGTCTGACAGATACGCAGTATTTT.

This clone was found a few times. The chain is built from TRBV19 and TRBJ1-2; no firm D call. The CDR3 loop spans 12 amino acids. From germline, CDR1 is LNHDA and CDR2 SQIVND (reference sequence). Trimming shortened V by 6 bases and J by 5 bases, and 10 bases separated the two germline ends. CDR3 bases: TGTGCCAGTAGCCAGGAGGCGTATGGCTACACCTTC. Residues: CASSQEAYGYTF.

This clone came up once. The chain is built from TRBV4-1 and TRBJ1-6; D gene ambiguous. V was trimmed by 8 bases and J by 10 bases, leaving 6 bases between them. Germline CDR1 reads MGHRA; CDR2 reads YSYEKL. This CDR3 is built from 10 residues. The CDR3 DNA follows: TGCGCCAGCGGATTCTCACCCCTCCACTTT. Translating gives CASGFSPLHF.

This clone has a handful of counts. The rearrangement joins TRBV4-3 to TRBJ1-1; 9 bases line up with TRBD1. The V segment lost 1 base and the J segment 5 bases; nucleotides outside the gene matches: 5. Germline V gives CDR1 LGHNA, CDR2 YSLEER. The CDR3 consists of 15 residues. CDR3 sequence: CASSQGATGGTEAFF. The CDR3 coding sequence is TGCGCCAGCAGCCAAGGGGCGACAGGGGGAACTGAAGCTTTCTTT.

This clone was picked up a small number of times. The chain couples TRBV7-2 to TRBJ2-7; 11 bases map to TRBD2. V lost 5 bases, J lost 7 bases, and 10 bases stayed unmatched. The germline V gene encodes CDR1 SGHTA and CDR2 FQGNSA. CDR3 length equals 15 residues. CDR3 protein: CASSPDSGGAREQYF. CDR3 DNA: TGTGCCAGCAGCCCTGATAGCGGGGGGGCTAGAGAGCAGTACTTC.